This TCR beta chain was obtained from a study of response to subunit inactivated influenza vaccine. Study conclusions and caveats: Each seasonal flu vaccination may recruit only limited new T cells, authors suggested.

One entry per CDR3 protein, called by TCRdb with MiXCR from the RT-PCR reads. The repertoire holds 710,000 or so distinct CDR3 sequences, with 15% to 18% as singletons. This clonotype was found many times. Its target is not known. The receptor's source is a man aged 50 to 59 who received an inactivated influenza vaccine. The sample consisted of PBMCs from blood, taken about 13 days after vaccination.

CDR3 region: CASSPGQRNTGELFF. Written as DNA, the CDR3 is TGTGCCAGCAGCCCAGGACAGAGAAACACCGGGGAGCTGTTTTTT. This chain uses TRBV9 with TRBJ2-2, with D perhaps matching TRBD1 (6 bases). The length of the CDR3 is 15 residues. Germline assignment: CDR1 SGDLS and CDR2 YYNGEE. V was clipped by 4 bases and J by 2 bases, with 12 bases between them.